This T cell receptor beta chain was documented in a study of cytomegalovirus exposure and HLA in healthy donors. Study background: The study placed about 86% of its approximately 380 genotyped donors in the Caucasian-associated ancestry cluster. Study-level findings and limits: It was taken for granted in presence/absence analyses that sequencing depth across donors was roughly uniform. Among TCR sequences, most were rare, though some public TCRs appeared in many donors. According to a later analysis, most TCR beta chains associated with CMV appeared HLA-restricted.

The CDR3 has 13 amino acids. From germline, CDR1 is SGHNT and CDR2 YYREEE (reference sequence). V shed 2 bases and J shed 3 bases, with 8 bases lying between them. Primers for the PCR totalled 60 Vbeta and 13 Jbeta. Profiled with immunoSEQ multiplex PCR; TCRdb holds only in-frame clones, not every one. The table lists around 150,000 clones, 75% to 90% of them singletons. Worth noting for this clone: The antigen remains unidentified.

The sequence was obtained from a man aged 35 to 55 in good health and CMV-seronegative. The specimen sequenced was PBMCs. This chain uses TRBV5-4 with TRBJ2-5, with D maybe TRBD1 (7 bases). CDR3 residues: CASSFRGEETQYF. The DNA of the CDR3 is TGTGCCAGCAGCTTCAGGGGGGAAGAGACCCAGTACTTC. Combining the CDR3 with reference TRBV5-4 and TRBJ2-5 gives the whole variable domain ETGVTQSPTHLIKTRGQQVTLRCSSQSGHNTVSWYQQALGQGPQFIFQYYREEENGRGNFPPRFSGLQFPNYSSELNVNALELDDSALYLCASSFRGEETQYFGPGTRLLVL.